The present entry profiles one T cell receptor (beta chain) with its context. These data are taken from a study of OX40 agonist ivuxolimab in advanced cancers. Study-level background: The study enrolled dose-escalation patients with hepatocellular carcinoma, melanoma, renal cell or head and neck cancer.

Generated by immunoSEQ multiplex PCR, the TCRdb table keeps only in-frame clones and is missing some. The sample shows around 28,000 clones, about 90% of them seen only once. V dropped 0 bases and J dropped 2 bases, with 20 bases sitting between them. Germline assignment: CDR1 SGHRS and CDR2 YFSETQ. CDR3 length: 18 residues. Autoimmune disease history or systemic immunosuppression led to patients being barred. The receptor's source is an adult with an advanced solid tumor such as melanoma, head and neck, liver or kidney cancer. This chain connects TRBV5-1 to TRBJ2-5; weak D call: TRBD1 (6 bases). The sequenced sample was CD4+ or CD8+ T cells sorted from blood, obtained in a trial of the OX40 agonist ivuxolimab. The CDR3 here is CASSLATTGLGIQETQYF. The CDR3 DNA reads TGCGCCAGCAGCTTGGCTACCACAGGGCTGGGAATACAAGAGACCCAGTACTTC.